Sequencing of this TCR beta chain was carried out in a study of blood T cell repertoires in COVID-19. About the research overall: In each case, the material was cDNA or gDNA derived from T cells, B-cell-depleted T cells, or PBMCs.

As handled by the study authors: Amplification with reference gene primers provided the estimates of nucleated cell counts. TCRdb keeps only in-frame clones here, not all; method: immunoSEQ multiplex PCR. V, J and clone size are those of that table, while D and trimming were read from the DNA. The table lists roughly 330,000 clones, roughly 86% of them singletons. Germline assignment: CDR1 SGDLS and CDR2 YYNGEE. The V and J ends lost 0 bases and 6 bases, in that order; junction bases with no gene match: 21. The CDR3 covers 20 residues. In Seattle, patients joined the study during active infection and were tracked longitudinally.

V and J are TRBV9 and TRBJ2-1, with TRBD1 matching 7 bases. The sequencing input was peripheral blood. This clonotype was sampled from a man aged 30 to 45 with COVID-19, enrolled during active disease. The CDR3 is CASSVATLGTVRLGSNEQFF. The CDR3 DNA is TGTGCCAGCAGCGTAGCTACATTAGGGACAGTAAGGTTGGGGTCCAATGAGCAGTTCTTC.